The rows below give T cell receptor beta chains drawn from one sample of a study of T-cell reconstitution after alpha-beta-depleted transplantation in children. TCRdb passed the PCR reads through MiXCR, listing each CDR3 protein once. Of 700,000 or so distinct CDR3 sequences in the sample, about an eighth were seen once. The source was PBMCs, collected before TCRalphabeta/CD19-depleted stem cell transplant. These receptors were collected from a girl aged 2 to 10 with congenital amegakaryocytic thrombocytopenia, due to receive a stem cell transplant. Both conserved end residues are part of each CDR3. The order of the fields is D gene, V gene, J gene, clone size, CDR3 DNA, CDR3 protein. A D gene is named only where the DNA matches it firmly. Only part of the rows carry a size: once, few, many, or a class if the clone is expanded.

>TRBD1|TRBV6-1|TRBJ1-1|NA
TGTGCCAGCAGACGCATCGGGACAGGGGTTCGGACTGAAGCTTTCTTT
CASRRIGTGVRTEAFF
>NA|TRBV20-1|TRBJ2-3|many
TGCAGTGCTAGCGCCGGGACAGATACGCAGTATTTT
CSASAGTDTQYF
>TRBD1|TRBV29-1|TRBJ1-1|many
TGCAGCGTTGATCGAGGGACAGGGGAAAGGGCTGAAGCTTTCTTT
CSVDRGTGERAEAFF
>NA|TRBV18|TRBJ2-7|NA
TGTGCCAGCTCACCCAAGGGGGACGAGCAGTACTTC
CASSPKGDEQYF
>NA|TRBV11-2|TRBJ2-2|NA
TGTGCCAGCACCGATTCGGCGGGGACCGGGGAGCTGTTTTTT
CASTDSAGTGELFF
>TRBD1|TRBV5-1|TRBJ2-7|NA
TGCGCCAGCAGCTTGGACCTAGGGGGCGCATACGAGCAGTACTTC
CASSLDLGGAYEQYF
>TRBD2|TRBV20-1|TRBJ2-4|NA
TGCAGTGCCTCCGATAGCGGGAGAATAAACATTCAGTACTTC
CSASDSGRINIQYF
>NA|TRBV5-1|TRBJ1-1|NA
TGCGCCAGCAGCTTGTTCAACACTGAAGCTTTCTTT
CASSLFNTEAFF
>NA|TRBV7-6|TRBJ2-7|NA
TGTGCCAGCAGCTCCCGGGATCCGGGGTCCTACGAGCAGTACTTC
CASSSRDPGSYEQYF
>NA|TRBV3-1|TRBJ1-1|many
TGTGCCAGCAGCCAAGCAGCCCGGAACACTGAAGCTTTCTTT
CASSQAARNTEAFF
>NA|TRBV12-3/TRBV12-4|TRBJ1-5|many
TGTGCCAGCAGTCAAGGGGGGGTGGAAAATCAGCCCCAGCATTTT
CASSQGGVENQPQHF
>NA|TRBV5-1|TRBJ2-5|few
TGCGCCAGCAGACCATCCGAAGAGACCCAGTACTTC
CASRPSEETQYF
>NA|TRBV5-1|TRBJ2-7|few
TGCGCCAGCAGCTTGGACGGGTTTCTCTACGAGCAGTACTTC
CASSLDGFLYEQYF
>TRBD2|TRBV20-1|TRBJ2-5|many
TGCAGTGCTAGACCAATACTAGCGGGACACCAAGAGACCCAGTACTTC
CSARPILAGHQETQYF
>NA|TRBV3-1|TRBJ2-1|many
TGTGCCAGCAGCACGCATCACCTCGCGGGATACAATGAGCAGTTCTTC
CASSTHHLAGYNEQFF
>NA|TRBV29-1|TRBJ2-7|many
TGCAGCGTTTCTCGGGACTACGAGCAGTACTTC
CSVSRDYEQYF
>TRBD2|TRBV12-3/TRBV12-4|TRBJ2-1|many
TGTGCCAGCAGTTTTAGCGGGAGAGCTAACAATGAGCAGTTCTTC
CASSFSGRANNEQFF
>NA|TRBV6-1|TRBJ1-1|few
TGTGCCAGCAGTCCCTACATGAACACTGAAGCTTTCTTT
CASSPYMNTEAFF
>NA|TRBV7-9|TRBJ2-1|NA
TGTGCCAGCAGCTTAGCGCGGATGGGTGAGCAGTTCTTC
CASSLARMGEQFF
>TRBD2|TRBV15|TRBJ2-1|NA
TGTGCCACCAGCAGAGAACCGCCGGCGACCCTAGCGGGCAATGAGCAGTTCTTC
CATSREPPATLAGNEQFF
>NA|TRBV12-3/TRBV12-4|TRBJ2-1|many
TGTGCCAGCAGTTTATCCGACTGGCCTTACAATGAGCAGTTCTTC
CASSLSDWPYNEQFF
>TRBD2|TRBV5-1|TRBJ2-7|few
TGCGCCAGCAGCACGTCGCTAGCGGGAGGACACTACGAGCAGTACTTC
CASSTSLAGGHYEQYF
>NA|TRBV27|TRBJ2-7|few
TGTGCCAGCAGACCAGTCGACAGGCCCAGCGAGCAGTACTTC
CASRPVDRPSEQYF
>NA|TRBV7-2|TRBJ2-5|many
TGTGCCAGCAGCTTAACCTTACAGGGAACCGAGACCCAGTACTTC
CASSLTLQGTETQYF
>TRBD1|TRBV5-1|TRBJ2-6|NA
TGCGCCAGCGACACCGGGACAGCCTTCTCTGGGGCCAACGTCCTGACTTTC
CASDTGTAFSGANVLTF
>NA|TRBV2|TRBJ2-1|NA
TGTGCCAGCAGTGAGGAGTTGTTTCGGAATGAGCAGTTCTTC
CASSEELFRNEQFF
>TRBD2|TRBV11-2|TRBJ2-5|NA
TGTGCCAGCAGCAAGAAAATTGGGGCTAGCGGGTACCAAGAGACCCAGTACTTC
CASSKKIGASGYQETQYF
>NA|TRBV2|TRBJ2-5|NA
TGTGCCAGCAGTGGGAGGACTCTCCAAGAGACCCAGTACTTC
CASSGRTLQETQYF
>NA|TRBV5-8|TRBJ2-7|many
TGTGCCAGCAGCTTCGTCTCGGGGGCCACCTACGAGCAGTACTTC
CASSFVSGATYEQYF
>NA|TRBV6-5|TRBJ1-1|many
TGTGCCAGCAGTTACTCGGATACAGTATACACTGAAGCTTTCTTT
CASSYSDTVYTEAFF
>NA|TRBV10-3|TRBJ2-1|NA
TGTGCCATCAGTCTTTCTCAGGGGAGGCGGGAGCAGTCCTACAATGAGCAGTTCTTC
CAISLSQGRREQSYNEQFF
>NA|TRBV10-3|TRBJ1-6|few
TGTGCCACCGGGGAGGGGTTGCTTTCACCCCTCCACTTT
CATGEGLLSPLHF
>NA|TRBV29-1|TRBJ1-2|many
TGCAGCGTTGAAGATGGCCAAACGGACTATGGCTACACCTTC
CSVEDGQTDYGYTF
>NA|TRBV7-6|TRBJ1-3|NA
TGTGCCAGCAGCTTAGGGGGAGATGGCACCATATATTTT
CASSLGGDGTIYF
>TRBD2|TRBV18|TRBJ2-6|NA
TGTGCCAGCTCACCCCAACCGGGGGGTTTGGGGGCCAACGTCCTGACTTTC
CASSPQPGGLGANVLTF
>NA|TRBV4-2|TRBJ1-4|many
TGTGCCAGCAGCCCAAACGGGGGGGCGGGTGAAAAACTGTTTTTT
CASSPNGGAGEKLFF
>NA|TRBV7-9|TRBJ2-7|few
TGTGCCAGCAGCCTAGGGGACGGAGTCTACGAGCAGTACTTC
CASSLGDGVYEQYF
>NA|TRBV5-1|TRBJ2-1|few
TGCGCCAGCAGCGCCGAGTCTGGCAATGAGCAGTTCTTC
CASSAESGNEQFF
>NA|TRBV12-3/TRBV12-4|TRBJ2-2|few
TGTGCCAGCAGTTTAGAGCAGGAAAACACCGGGGAGCTGTTTTTT
CASSLEQENTGELFF
>TRBD2|TRBV20-1|TRBJ2-2|many
TGCAGTGCTAGCGGGAGGGTTGGCACCGGGGAGCTGTTTTTT
CSASGRVGTGELFF
>NA|TRBV20-1|TRBJ2-7|many
TGCAGTGCTAGACTCGGGCTCTCCTACGAGCAGTACTTC
CSARLGLSYEQYF
>NA|TRBV12-3/TRBV12-4|TRBJ2-3|many
TGTGCCAGCATAAAGGGAAACACAGATACGCAGTATTTT
CASIKGNTDTQYF
>TRBD1|TRBV27|TRBJ2-7|many
TGTGCCAGCAGTTTAGGACAGGGGGCTCGGCTCTACGAGCAGTACTTC
CASSLGQGARLYEQYF
>TRBD1|TRBV3-1|TRBJ2-1|few
TGTGCCAGCAGCCAAGATAGGGGACAGCCTTATCCCTACAATGAGCAGTTCTTC
CASSQDRGQPYPYNEQFF
>NA|TRBV28|TRBJ1-5|many
TGTGCCAGCAGTGCAACAAATCAGCCCCAGCATTTT
CASSATNQPQHF
>NA|TRBV12-3/TRBV12-4|TRBJ2-7|many
TGTGCCAGCAGTTCCGGGACTGGTTCACGGCAGTACTTC
CASSSGTGSRQYF
>NA|TRBV18|TRBJ1-1|many
TGTGCCAGCTCCACCCAATCTGTGACTGAAGCTTTCTTT
CASSTQSVTEAFF
>NA|TRBV15|TRBJ1-5|few
TGTGCCACCAGCAGAGATCTTGCTCAGCCCCAGCATTTT
CATSRDLAQPQHF
>NA|TRBV20-1|TRBJ1-1|many
TGCAGTGCTAGAGATACAGGGAACACTGAAGCTTTCTTT
CSARDTGNTEAFF
>NA|TRBV7-8|TRBJ1-5|NA
TGTGCCAGCATACCCGTGTGGGTTTGGCCCCAGCATTTT
CASIPVWVWPQHF